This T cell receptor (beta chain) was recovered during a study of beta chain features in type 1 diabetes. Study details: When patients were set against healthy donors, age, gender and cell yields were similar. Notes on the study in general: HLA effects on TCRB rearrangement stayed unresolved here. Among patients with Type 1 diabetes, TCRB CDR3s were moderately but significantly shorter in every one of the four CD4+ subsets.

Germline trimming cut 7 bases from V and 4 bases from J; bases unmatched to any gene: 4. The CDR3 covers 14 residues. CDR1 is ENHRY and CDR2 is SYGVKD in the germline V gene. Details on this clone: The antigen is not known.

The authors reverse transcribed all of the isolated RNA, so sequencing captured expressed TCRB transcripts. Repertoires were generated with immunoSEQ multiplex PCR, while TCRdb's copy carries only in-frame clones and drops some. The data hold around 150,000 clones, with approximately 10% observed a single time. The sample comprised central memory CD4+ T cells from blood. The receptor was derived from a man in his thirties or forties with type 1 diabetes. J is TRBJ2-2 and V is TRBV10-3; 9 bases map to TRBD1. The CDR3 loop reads CAITRQGGTGELFF. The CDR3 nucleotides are TGTGCCATCACTCGACAGGGGGGCACCGGGGAGCTGTTTTTT.